This T cell receptor (beta chain) was sequenced during a study of blood T cell repertoires in COVID-19. About the study: Collection of acute and convalescent COVID-19 samples took place in the United States, Italy and Spain. The analysed material was cDNA or gDNA that came from T cells, B-cell-depleted T cells, or PBMCs.

Authors' data handling: Estimation of nucleated cell counts relied on the amplification of reference gene primers. Assay: immunoSEQ multiplex PCR; the TCRdb copy retains only in-frame clones and omits some. V, J and clone size derive from that table, while D and trimming were established from the DNA sequence. The data show about 140,000 clones, with roughly 80% seen just once and 8% held by the top ten. Germline CDR1 is SGDLS and CDR2 is YYNGEE. CDR3 length: 20 residues. V was pared by 4 bases and J by 1 base, with 21 bases of the junction left unmatched. The sequenced sample was peripheral blood. The chain couples TRBV9 to TRBJ2-3, with 7 bases that match TRBD2. The TCR comes from a human donor in a cohort sampled during active COVID-19. The CDR3 coding sequence is TGTGCCAGCAGCCCCGTCGGGGCGGGGGAGCCCGGTAGGGGCACAGATACGCAGTATTTT. It specifies CASSPVGAGEPGRGTDTQYF.